The 32 T cell receptor beta chains below were found in one sample sequenced in a study of blood T cell repertoires in COVID-19. Data came from immunoSEQ multiplex PCR; TCRdb stores just in-frame clones and leaves some out. The sample has 390,000 or so clones; roughly 90% are singletons. Specimen: peripheral blood. The receptors derive from a young woman with COVID-19, enrolled during active disease.

The J gene is TRBJ2-3, the V gene TRBV7-9, with 7 bases aligning to TRBD2. The ends lost 0 bases at V and 2 bases at J; junction bases unmatched: 11. Germline V gene lookup returns CDR1 SEHNR and CDR2 FQNEAQ (reference sequence). The CDR3 length is 18 residues. CDR3 in DNA: TGTGCCAGCAGCTTAGCGGGACCCTCTAGCGGTATCACAGATACGCAGTATTTT. This gives the protein CASSLAGPSSGITDTQYF. Full variable domain (missing parts from reference TRBV7-9 and TRBJ2-3): DTGVSQNPRHKITKRGQNVTFRCDPISEHNRLYWYRQTLGQGPEFLTYFQNEAQLEKSRLLSDRFSAERPKGSFSTLEIQRTEQGDSAMYLCASSLAGPSSGITDTQYFGPGTRLTVL.

The chain combines TRBV7-2 with TRBJ2-5, with a tentative D call TRBD2 (5 bases). Germline V gene sequence: CDR1 SGHTA, CDR2 FQGNSA. Trimming removed 0 bases at V and 5 bases at J, with 10 bases between. The CDR3 is 14 residues long. The DNA of the CDR3 is TGTGCCAGCAGCTTAGCGCGGGTGGAGGAGACCCAGTACTTC. Its translation: CASSLARVEETQYF.

The V gene is TRBV5-1, the J gene TRBJ2-2; no reliable D call. The ends were cut back, 0 bases at V and 5 bases at J, with 8 bases in the middle. The CDR3 sequence is 14 residues long. Germline V gene sequence: CDR1 SGHRS, CDR2 YFSETQ. The CDR3 DNA reads as TGCGCCAGCAGCTTGGACAGACCTACCGGGGAGCTGTTTTTT. Translation: CASSLDRPTGELFF. Full variable domain (outside the CDR3, taken from reference TRBV5-1 and TRBJ2-2): KAGVTQTPRYLIKTRGQQVTLSCSPISGHRSVSWYQQTPGQGLQFLFEYFSETQRNKGNFPGRFSGRQFSNSRSEMNVSTLELGDSALYLCASSLDRPTGELFFGEGSRLTVL.

The chain carries TRBV18 and TRBJ2-7; 11 nucleotides match TRBD1. This CDR3 contains 17 residues. The ends lost 0 bases at V and 3 bases at J; junction bases unmatched: 7. The germline V gene has CDR1 KGHSH and CDR2 LQKENI. The CDR3 nucleotides are TGTGCCAGCTCACCACCGGGAAGGACAGGGGGCTTCTACGAGCAGTACTTC. It is translated as CASSPPGRTGGFYEQYF.

The genes are TRBV6-1 and TRBJ1-2, with TRBD1 matching 11 bases. CDR1 is MNHNS, CDR2 SASEGT, per germline. This CDR3 is 14 amino acids long. V shed 2 bases and J 7 bases; nucleotides not matched to a gene: 3. The CDR3 DNA follows: TGTGCCAGCAGTGAATCCGGGACAGGGGGTGGCTACACCTTC. Amino acid sequence: CASSESGTGGGYTF.

The chain employs TRBV6-1 and TRBJ1-6, with a possible D match to TRBD1 (5 bases). V dropped 6 bases and J dropped 10 bases, with 16 bases sitting between them. Per germline, CDR1 MNHNS and CDR2 SASEGT. The CDR3 runs 14 residues. The CDR3 here is CASRVLGRGSPLHF. The CDR3, as DNA: TGTGCCAGCAGGGTGTTAGGTCGGGGGTCACCCCTCCACTTT.

This rearrangement joins TRBV28 to TRBJ1-2; D is perhaps TRBD1 (5 bases). Trimming stripped 4 bases from V and 1 base from J, with 10 bases between. Germline loops: CDR1 MDHEN, CDR2 SYDVKM. CDR3 length: 14 residues. The CDR3 coding sequence is TGTGCCAGCAGTTCAGGGATGAATAACTATGGCTACACCTTC. This gives the protein CASSSGMNNYGYTF.

The chain combines TRBV15 with TRBJ2-7; 7 bases agree with TRBD1. Germline-derived CDR1 and CDR2 are LNHNV and YYDKDF (reference sequence). The CDR3 has 15 amino acids. After removal of 5 bases from V and 2 bases from J, the junction contained 9 bases not matched to a gene. The CDR3 protein is CATSERQGITYEQYF. CDR3 bases: TGTGCCACCAGCGAAAGACAGGGAATTACCTACGAGCAGTACTTC.

V and J are TRBV7-2 and TRBJ2-3, with a possible D match to TRBD1 (6 bases). Trimming pared 5 bases from V and 2 bases from J, leaving 11 bases between. Per the germline V gene, CDR1 is SGHTA and CDR2 is FQGNSA. This CDR3 is built from 14 residues. The CDR3 nucleotides read TGTGCCAGCAGCCATGACAGGTTCACAGATACGCAGTATTTT. This codes for CASSHDRFTDTQYF.

This chain uses TRBV4-3 with TRBJ2-7; D might be TRBD2 (6 bases). V was pared by 7 bases and J by 3 bases, with 28 bases between. CDR3 size: 18 residues. Germline loops: CDR1 LGHNA, CDR2 YSLEER. The CDR3 sequence: CASKYGTSPPFTGYEQYF. CDR3 coding DNA: TGCGCCAGCAAATACGGGACTTCCCCCCCCTTTACAGGCTACGAGCAGTACTTC.

The chain links TRBV28 to TRBJ1-4; D is undetermined. This CDR3 spans 12 amino acids. Germline V gene data show CDR1 as MDHEN and CDR2 as SYDVKM. V lost 5 bases, J lost 8 bases, and 9 bases lay in between. The chain's CDR3 is CASSPPLEKLFF. CDR3 nucleotides: TGTGCCAGCAGTCCCCCCTTGGAAAAACTGTTTTTT.

This clone showed up just a few times. The rearrangement links TRBV11-3 to TRBJ2-5; D is undetermined. Germline V lookup: CDR1 SGHNT, CDR2 YENEEA. V was pared by 4 bases and J by 5 bases, with 20 bases between. The CDR3 runs 16 residues. Written as DNA, the CDR3 is TGTGCCAGCAGCTCCTTAGCCATCCCCCCTGGGGAGACCCAGTACTTC. Translated, it gives CASSSLAIPPGETQYF.

V gene TRBV19 combines with J gene TRBJ2-6; D gene uncertain. This CDR3 contains 16 residues. Per the germline V gene, CDR1 is LNHDA and CDR2 is SQIVND (reference sequence). Trimming cost V 5 bases and J 0 bases, with 11 bases left between them. The CDR3 DNA reads as TGTGCCAGTAGTTCCCCCGGTAGCTCTGGGGCCAACGTCCTGACTTTC. It translates to CASSSPGSSGANVLTF. Using reference TRBV19 and TRBJ2-6 for the parts outside the CDR3, the full variable domain is DGGITQSPKYLFRKEGQNVTLSCEQNLNHDAMYWYRQDPGQGLRLIYYSQIVNDFQKGDIAEGYSVSREKKESFPLTVTSAQKNPTAFYLCASSSPGSSGANVLTFGAGSRLTVL.

The rearrangement links TRBV2 to TRBJ2-1, with TRBD2 matching over 13 bases. V lost 7 bases, J lost 0 bases, and 15 bases stayed unmatched. This CDR3 contains 20 residues. Looked up from germline, CDR1 is SNHLY and CDR2 is FYNNEI. The CDR3 nucleotides read TGTGCCAGCATTCAGGGTTTCGGACTAGCGGGGGACGGCTCCTACAATGAGCAGTTCTTC. It specifies CASIQGFGLAGDGSYNEQFF.

The CDR3 DNA sequence: TGTGCCACCAGTGGACAGAACGGCGGCTACACCTTC. Its translation: CATSGQNGGYTF. The gene calls are TRBV24-1 and TRBJ1-2; maybe TRBD1 (5 bases). V dropped 5 bases and J dropped 8 bases, with 11 bases sitting between them. This CDR3 spans 12 amino acids. From germline, CDR1 is KGHDR and CDR2 SFDVKD.

The chain couples TRBV24-1 to TRBJ2-2; no definite D call. This CDR3 comprises 14 residues. V gave up 9 bases and J gave up 5 bases, with 15 bases separating them. CDR1 and CDR2 (germline): KGHDR, SFDVKD. The CDR3 DNA sequence: TGTGCCACCGCCGCCGTAGCTCGGACCGGGGAGCTGTTTTTT. The encoded protein is CATAAVARTGELFF.

The chain employs TRBV13 and TRBJ2-7; the D gene is possibly TRBD2 (6 bases). V lost 2 bases to trimming and J lost 0 bases, with 11 bases between them. CDR1 is PRHDT, CDR2 FYEKMQ, per germline (reference sequence). This CDR3 has 15 amino acids. CDR3 DNA sequence: TGTGCCAGCAGCTTATCGGCGGGGCCCTCCTACGAGCAGTACTTC. Amino acid sequence: CASSLSAGPSYEQYF. The full variable domain, its missing parts supplied by reference TRBV13 and TRBJ2-7, is AAGVIQSPRHLIKEKRETATLKCYPIPRHDTVYWYQQGPGQDPQFLISFYEKMQSDKGSIPDRFSAQQFSDYHSELNMSSLELGDSALYFCASSLSAGPSYEQYFGPGTRLTVT.

CDR3 protein: CASSRGMGGKETQYF. The DNA for the CDR3 is TGTGCCAGTAGTAGGGGGATGGGGGGTAAAGAGACCCAGTACTTC. V gene TRBV19 combines with J gene TRBJ2-5; D is possibly TRBD2 (6 bases). Trimming shortened V by 4 bases and J by 3 bases, and 15 bases separated the two germline ends. The CDR3 extends over 15 amino acids. The germline V gene encodes CDR1 LNHDA and CDR2 SQIVND (reference sequence).

This sequence joins TRBV28 and TRBJ2-7; TRBD1 aligns across 7 bases. The germline V gene encodes CDR1 MDHEN and CDR2 SYDVKM. CDR3 length: 16 residues. V lost 5 bases and J lost 2; bases outside the gene matches: 12. DNA of the CDR3: TGTGCCAGCAGTGTTCTCTTAGGGGACAGACCCTACGAGCAGTACTTC. This encodes CASSVLLGDRPYEQYF.

The chain links TRBV7-9 to TRBJ1-6; 9 nucleotides line up with TRBD1. This CDR3 has 14 residues. Per the germline V gene, CDR1 is SEHNR and CDR2 is FQNEAQ (reference sequence). Trimming removed 5 bases from V and 8 bases from J; junction bases left unmatched: 4. CDR3 residues: CASSRDRADSPLHF. The CDR3 nucleotides are TGTGCCAGCAGCCGGGACAGGGCGGATTCACCCCTCCACTTT.

With respect to this clone: Other DNA sequences in this sample translate to the same CDR3. CDR3 residues: CASSLAPSGGANTGELFF. The DNA for the CDR3 is TGCGCCAGCAGCTTGGCCCCCAGCGGGGGAGCGAACACCGGGGAGCTGTTTTTT. The chain recombines TRBV5-1 with TRBJ2-2; 8 bases fit TRBD2. The CDR3 extends over 18 amino acids. The trim removed 0 bases at V and 0 bases at J, leaving 7 bases unmatched. Germline lookup yields CDR1 SGHRS and CDR2 YFSETQ.

The chain links TRBV5-8 to TRBJ1-2, with D perhaps matching TRBD1 (6 bases). This CDR3 contains 14 residues. The V gene's germline CDR1 is SGHTS and CDR2 YDEGEE. Trimming left V 3 bases short and J 3 bases short, with 12 bases between. CDR3 bases: TGTGCCAGCAGCTACCCCGGGACATACTATGGCTACACCTTC. Translated, it gives CASSYPGTYYGYTF.

The J gene is TRBJ2-1, the V gene TRBV27; 7 bases are shared with TRBD2. The V gene's germline CDR1 is MNHEY and CDR2 SMNVEV (reference sequence). This CDR3 has 14 residues. V dropped 6 bases and J dropped 2; count of bases not matched to a gene: 4. CDR3 nucleotides: TGTGCCAGCAGGAACCTAGCGGCCTACAATGAGCAGTTCTTC. It is translated as CASRNLAAYNEQFF.

The chain joins TRBV15 to TRBJ2-3, with D uncertain. V gave up 3 bases and J gave up 7 bases, with 11 bases separating them. Germline values: CDR1 LNHNV, CDR2 YYDKDF (reference sequence). The CDR3 totals 13 residues. For the CDR3, the DNA is TGTGCCACCAGCAGTCCTTCGCGCAATACGCAGTATTTT. Its protein product is CATSSPSRNTQYF.

This clone occurred a few times. This chain links TRBV27 with TRBJ1-1; D is unclear. Between the trimmed V and J ends, which lost 6 bases and 0 bases, there was a span of 11 bases. In germline, CDR1 is MNHEY, CDR2 SMNVEV (reference sequence). This CDR3 region has 14 residues. The CDR3 spells CASSLGLMNTEAFF. The CDR3 bases are TGTGCCAGCAGCCTGGGCCTCATGAACACTGAAGCTTTCTTT.

This clone was seen just once. This chain connects TRBV19 to TRBJ1-2, with no clear D. In germline, CDR1 is LNHDA, CDR2 SQIVND (reference sequence). This CDR3 comprises 17 residues. V gave up 5 bases and J gave up 1 base, with 20 bases separating them. The CDR3 reads CASSLAALAPLNYGYTF. In nucleotides, the CDR3 is TGTGCCAGTAGTCTGGCCGCCCTGGCCCCCCTTAACTATGGCTACACCTTC.

The genes are TRBV18 and TRBJ1-1; D not certain. Germline V gene sequence: CDR1 KGHSH, CDR2 LQKENI. V was shortened by 0 bases and J by 11 bases, with 16 bases between the two germline ends. The CDR3 extends over 14 amino acids. CDR3 nucleotides: TGTGCCAGCTCACCACCGGGAGCACCATTCGGCGCTTTCTTT. Amino acids: CASSPPGAPFGAFF. Full variable domain (outside the CDR3, taken from reference TRBV18 and TRBJ1-1): NAGVMQNPRHLVRRRGQEARLRCSPMKGHSHVYWYRQLPEEGLKFMVYLQKENIIDESGMPKERFSAEFPKEGPSILRIQQVVRGDSAAYFCASSPPGAPFGAFFGQGTRLTVV.

The J gene is TRBJ1-6, the V gene TRBV4-3, with no clear D. Germline CDR1 is LGHNA and CDR2 is YSLEER. This CDR3 is built from 18 residues. With 0 bases removed from V and 0 bases from J, the gap between germline ends came to 12 bases. The CDR3 region has the DNA TGCGCCAGCAGCCAAGATGCCGACGGGAGCTCCTATAATTCACCCCTCCACTTT. Translating it yields CASSQDADGSSYNSPLHF.

J is TRBJ2-2 and V is TRBV11-1, with D tentatively TRBD1 (5 bases). The V end was cut by 0 bases, the J end by 6 bases, with 5 bases between. This CDR3 has 13 amino acids. Germline CDR1 and CDR2: SGHAT and FQDESV (reference sequence). The CDR3 region is CASSLAGAGELFF. The CDR3, as DNA: TGTGCCAGCAGCTTAGCAGGGGCCGGGGAGCTGTTTTTT.

This sequence joins TRBV6-2 or TRBV6-3 and TRBJ2-1; 13 nucleotides match TRBD2. The CDR3 covers 16 residues. CDR1 is MNHEY and CDR2 is SVGEGT in the germline V gene. The V gene end was trimmed by 2 bases and the J gene end by 3 bases; junction bases not matched to a gene: 1. The CDR3 sequence: CASSYGTSGVYNEQFF. Written as DNA, the CDR3 is TGTGCCAGCAGTTACGGGACTAGCGGGGTCTACAATGAGCAGTTCTTC.

The chain carries TRBV5-6 and TRBJ1-4; D is ambiguous. Trimming cost V 4 bases and J 6 bases, with 22 bases left between them. The CDR3 spans 17 residues. The germline V gene encodes CDR1 SGHDT and CDR2 YYEEEE. The CDR3 reads CASSGGRIGFADEKLFF. Here the CDR3 DNA reads TGTGCCAGCAGCGGCGGCCGGATTGGATTTGCGGATGAAAAACTGTTTTTT. The whole variable domain, filled in from reference TRBV5-6 and TRBJ1-4, reads DAGVTQSPTHLIKTRGQQVTLRCSPKSGHDTVSWYQQALGQGPQFIFQYYEEEERQRGNFPDRFSGHQFPNYSSELNVNALLLGDSALYLCASSGGRIGFADEKLFFGSGTQLSVL.

The chain links TRBV24-1 to TRBJ1-2; no definite D call. Trimming pared 4 bases from V and 3 bases from J, leaving 5 bases between. The CDR3 is 12 residues long. Per germline, CDR1 KGHDR and CDR2 SFDVKD. DNA of the CDR3: TGTGCCACCAGTGACGGTGACTATGGCTACACCTTC. Its protein product is CATSDGDYGYTF.